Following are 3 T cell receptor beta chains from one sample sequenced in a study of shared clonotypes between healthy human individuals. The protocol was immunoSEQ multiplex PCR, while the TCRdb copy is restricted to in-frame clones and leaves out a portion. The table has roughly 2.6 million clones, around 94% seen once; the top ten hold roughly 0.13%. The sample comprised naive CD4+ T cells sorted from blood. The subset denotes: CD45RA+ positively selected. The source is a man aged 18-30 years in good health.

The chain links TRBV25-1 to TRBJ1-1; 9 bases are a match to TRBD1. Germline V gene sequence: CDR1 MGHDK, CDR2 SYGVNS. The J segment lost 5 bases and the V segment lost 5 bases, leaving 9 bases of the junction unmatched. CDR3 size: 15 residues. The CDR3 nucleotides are TGTGCCAGCAGTCCAAGGGGACAGGGAAGGACTGAAGCTTTCTTT. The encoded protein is CASSPRGQGRTEAFF.

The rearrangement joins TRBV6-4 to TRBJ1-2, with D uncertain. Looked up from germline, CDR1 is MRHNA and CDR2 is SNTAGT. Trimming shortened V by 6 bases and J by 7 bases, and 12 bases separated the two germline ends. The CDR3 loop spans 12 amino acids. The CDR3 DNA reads TGTGCCAGCAGGGAGGTTGGAGGTGGCTACACCTTC. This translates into CASREVGGGYTF.

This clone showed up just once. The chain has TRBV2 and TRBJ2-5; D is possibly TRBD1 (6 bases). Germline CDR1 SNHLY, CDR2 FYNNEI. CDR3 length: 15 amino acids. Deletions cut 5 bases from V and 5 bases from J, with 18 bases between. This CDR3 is CASSPVRGFRETQYF. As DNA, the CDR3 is TGTGCCAGCAGTCCCGTCAGGGGATTTCGGGAGACCCAGTACTTC.